Listed here are 10 T cell receptor beta chains from one sample, sequenced in a study of cytomegalovirus exposure and HLA in healthy donors. Clones were read by immunoSEQ multiplex PCR, and TCRdb kept only the in-frame ones, dropping some. This table has about 130,000 clones, roughly 89% appearing once. Sequenced material: PBMCs. The receptors were gathered from a woman aged 18-29 years in good health and CMV-seronegative.

As regards this clone: Other DNA sequences in this sample translate to the same CDR3. V and J are TRBV5-6 and TRBJ2-7; D not resolved. The V gene's germline CDR1 is SGHDT and CDR2 YYEEEE. CDR3 length: 11 amino acids. V was trimmed by 3 bases and J by 4 bases, leaving 5 bases between them. CDR3 in amino acids: CASSSTYEQYF. In nucleotides, the CDR3 is TGTGCCAGCAGCTCGACATACGAGCAGTACTTC. Looking up the rest from reference TRBV5-6 and TRBJ2-7 gives the full variable domain: DAGVTQSPTHLIKTRGQQVTLRCSPKSGHDTVSWYQQALGQGPQFIFQYYEEEERQRGNFPDRFSGHQFPNYSSELNVNALLLGDSALYLCASSSTYEQYFGPGTRLTVT.

This clone was detected a few times. The rearrangement joins TRBV7-9 to TRBJ1-6; D is uncertain. V shed 2 bases and J shed 9 bases, with 11 bases lying between them. Per the germline V gene, CDR1 is SEHNR and CDR2 is FQNEAQ (reference sequence). The CDR3 totals 14 residues. The CDR3 sequence: CASSLQIEASPLHF. CDR3 nucleotides: TGTGCCAGCAGCTTACAGATCGAGGCTTCACCCCTCCACTTT.

The CDR3 DNA sequence: TGTGCCAGCAGCTCGGGACTGGGGACCCTGAAGGGAAACATTCAGTACTTC. Its translation is CASSSGLGTLKGNIQYF. V and J are TRBV27 and TRBJ2-4, with D tentatively TRBD2 (6 bases). Germline CDR1 MNHEY, CDR2 SMNVEV (reference sequence). Trimming removed 6 bases at V and 6 bases at J, with 24 bases between. The CDR3 sequence is 17 residues long.

The J gene is TRBJ2-2, the V gene TRBV25-1, with 10 bases matching TRBD2. Trimming at V came to 5 bases and at J to 2 bases, leaving 5 bases not matched to a gene. The CDR3 contains 16 residues. Germline V gene data show CDR1 as MGHDK and CDR2 as SYGVNS. CDR3: CASSYRTSGNTGELFF. The CDR3 DNA reads as TGTGCCAGCAGTTACCGGACTAGCGGAAACACCGGGGAGCTGTTTTTT.

This chain joins TRBV6-6 and TRBJ2-1; TRBD1 matches 7 bases. The length of the CDR3 is 15 residues. Germline V gene sequence: CDR1 MNHNY, CDR2 SVGAGI (reference sequence). V was clipped by 5 bases and J by 7 bases; unmatched bases: 11. The CDR3 spells CASSQQGLALNEQFF. CDR3 DNA sequence: TGTGCCAGCAGTCAACAGGGGTTGGCCCTAAATGAGCAGTTCTTC.

J is TRBJ1-1 and V is TRBV5-1, with TRBD1 matching over 7 bases. This CDR3 contains 18 residues. J lost 2 bases, V lost 1 base, and 14 bases had no gene match. The germline gives CDR1 SGHRS, CDR2 YFSETQ. CDR3 in DNA: TGCGCCAGCAGCTTGTTCCCTGGGGACAGAGGGATAAACACTGAAGCTTTCTTT. It yields the protein CASSLFPGDRGINTEAFF.

The chain uses TRBV6-4 and TRBJ1-2, with 9 bases matching TRBD1. The V segment lost 6 bases and the J segment 1 base; nucleotides outside the gene matches: 6. Germline loops: CDR1 MRHNA, CDR2 SNTAGT. This CDR3 comprises 15 residues. CDR3 nucleotide sequence: TGTGCCAGCAGACCGGGACAGGGAATTAACTATGGCTACACCTTC. Its protein product is CASRPGQGINYGYTF.

This clone was seen only once. The chain has TRBV13 and TRBJ2-7; 8 bases fit TRBD2. The CDR3 sequence is 15 residues long. Germline V CDR1 and CDR2: PRHDT, FYEKMQ (reference sequence). Trimming cost V 4 bases and J 0 bases; bases outside gene matches: 5. CDR3: CASSYRGGPSYEQYF. The CDR3 nucleotides are TGTGCCAGCAGCTACCGGGGGGGACCCTCCTACGAGCAGTACTTC.

The chain carries TRBV6-5 and TRBJ1-3; TRBD1 is a possible D gene (6 bases). Per the germline V gene, CDR1 is MNHEY and CDR2 is SVGAGI. The V gene lost 0 bases and the J gene lost 1 base, with 10 bases spanning the gap. The CDR3 spans 16 residues. The CDR3, as DNA: TGTGCCAGCAGTTACTCCGAGGACAGTTCTGGAAACACCATATATTTT. This gives the protein CASSYSEDSSGNTIYF.

The V and J genes are TRBV4-1 and TRBJ2-1; the match to TRBD2 covers 10 bases. Germline CDR1 and CDR2: MGHRA and YSYEKL. V dropped 3 bases and J dropped 4; count of bases not matched to a gene: 9. CDR3 length equals 17 residues. The CDR3: CASSHERASGGYNEQFF. The DNA for the CDR3 is TGCGCCAGCAGCCATGAGAGGGCTAGCGGGGGATACAATGAGCAGTTCTTC.